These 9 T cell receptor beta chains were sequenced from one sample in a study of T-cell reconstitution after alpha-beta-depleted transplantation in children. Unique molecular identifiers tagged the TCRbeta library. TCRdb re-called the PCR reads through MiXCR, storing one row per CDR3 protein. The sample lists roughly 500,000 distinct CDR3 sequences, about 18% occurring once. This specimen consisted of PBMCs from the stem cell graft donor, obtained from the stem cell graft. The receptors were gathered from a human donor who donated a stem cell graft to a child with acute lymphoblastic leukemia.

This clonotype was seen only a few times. The CDR3 is CASSQEQAGATGELFF. CDR3 DNA sequence: TGCGCCAGCAGCCAAGAACAAGCGGGAGCCACCGGGGAGCTGTTTTTT. The chain is built from TRBV4-1 and TRBJ2-2, with 8 bases matching TRBD2. V lost 0 bases to trimming and J lost 4 bases; unmatched junction nucleotides: 4. Germline lookup yields CDR1 MGHRA and CDR2 YSYEKL. The CDR3 runs 16 residues.

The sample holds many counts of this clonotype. CDR3 in amino acids: CASTLWTGLPEGGEQFF. The CDR3 nucleotides are TGTGCCAGCACTCTCTGGACAGGGCTACCGGAAGGTGGTGAGCAGTTCTTC. The V call is TRBV12-3 or TRBV12-4, the J call TRBJ2-1, with 8 bases identical to TRBD1. V lost 7 bases and J lost 9; bases outside the gene matches: 20. CDR3 length: 17 residues.

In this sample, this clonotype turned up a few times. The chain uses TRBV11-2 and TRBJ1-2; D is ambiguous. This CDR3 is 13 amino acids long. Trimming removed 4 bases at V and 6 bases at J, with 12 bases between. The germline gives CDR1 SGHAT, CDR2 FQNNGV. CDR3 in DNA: TGTGCCAGCAGCTCATCCCCCCTAAATGGCTACACCTTC. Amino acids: CASSSSPLNGYTF.

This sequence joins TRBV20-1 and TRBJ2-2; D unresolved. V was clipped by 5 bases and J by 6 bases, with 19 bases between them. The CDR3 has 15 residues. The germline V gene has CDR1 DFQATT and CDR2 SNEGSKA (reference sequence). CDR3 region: CSAFGPLADAGELFF. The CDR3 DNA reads TGCAGTGCTTTCGGACCTTTAGCCGACGCCGGGGAGCTGTTTTTT.

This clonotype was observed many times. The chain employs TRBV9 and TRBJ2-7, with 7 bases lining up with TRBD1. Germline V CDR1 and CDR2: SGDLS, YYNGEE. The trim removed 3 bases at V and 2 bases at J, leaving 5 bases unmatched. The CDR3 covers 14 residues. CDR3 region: CASSARDRAYEQYF. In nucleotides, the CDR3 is TGTGCCAGCAGCGCCCGGGACAGAGCCTACGAGCAGTACTTC.

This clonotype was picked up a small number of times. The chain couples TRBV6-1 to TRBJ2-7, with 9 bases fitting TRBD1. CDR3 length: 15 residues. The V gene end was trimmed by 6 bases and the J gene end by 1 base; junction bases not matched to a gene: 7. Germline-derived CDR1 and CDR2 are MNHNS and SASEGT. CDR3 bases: TGTGCCAGCAGCCAGGGGACAGGGATGTCCTACGAGCAGTACTTC. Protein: CASSQGTGMSYEQYF.

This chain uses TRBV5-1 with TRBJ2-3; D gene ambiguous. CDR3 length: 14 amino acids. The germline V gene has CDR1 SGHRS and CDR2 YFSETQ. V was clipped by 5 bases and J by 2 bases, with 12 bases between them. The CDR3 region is CASRLVPDTDTQYF. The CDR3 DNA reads TGCGCCAGCAGGCTTGTTCCCGACACAGATACGCAGTATTTT. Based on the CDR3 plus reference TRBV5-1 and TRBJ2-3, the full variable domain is KAGVTQTPRYLIKTRGQQVTLSCSPISGHRSVSWYQQTPGQGLQFLFEYFSETQRNKGNFPGRFSGRQFSNSRSEMNVSTLELGDSALYLCASRLVPDTDTQYFGPGTRLTVL.

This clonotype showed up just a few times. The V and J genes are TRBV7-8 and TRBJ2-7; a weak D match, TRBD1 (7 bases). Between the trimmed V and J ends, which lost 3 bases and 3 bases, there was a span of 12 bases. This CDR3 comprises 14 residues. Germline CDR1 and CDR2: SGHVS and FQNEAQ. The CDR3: CASSFAGQSYEQYF. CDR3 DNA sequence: TGTGCCAGCAGCTTCGCGGGACAGAGCTACGAGCAGTACTTC.

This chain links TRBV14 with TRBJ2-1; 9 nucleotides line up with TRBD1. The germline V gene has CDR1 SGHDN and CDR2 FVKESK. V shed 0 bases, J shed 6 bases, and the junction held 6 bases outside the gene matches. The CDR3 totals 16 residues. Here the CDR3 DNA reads TGTGCCAGCAGCCAAGATACCTCGACAGGGGGCAATGAGCAGTTCTTC. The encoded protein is CASSQDTSTGGNEQFF.